A selection of T cell receptor beta chains follows, all from one sample in a study of CD8 T cells in Susac syndrome. TCRdb processed the immunoSEQ multiplex PCR reads anew with MiXCR; each CDR3 protein has one entry. Of some 110,000 distinct CDR3 sequences in the sample, 90% to 95% were seen once. The sample taken for sequencing was CD4+ T cells from PBMCs. The receptors were gathered from a human donor with multiple sclerosis. Both conserved end residues are part of each CDR3. Each record gives: J gene, CDR3 length, clone size, V gene, CDR3 protein. Rows may omit the clone size; those that give it use once, few, many or a size class.

J: TRBJ2-3
length: 13
size: .
V: TRBV14
CDR3: CASSPPNTDTQYF

J: TRBJ1-4
length: 16
size: .
V: TRBV28
CDR3: CASSTLRDKDSEKLFF

J: TRBJ1-2
length: 14
size: once
V: TRBV19
CDR3: CASSFLRDREGYTF

J: TRBJ1-5
length: 13
size: .
V: TRBV12-3/TRBV12-4
CDR3: CASSQTENQPQHF

J: TRBJ1-2
length: 14
size: .
V: TRBV20-1
CDR3: CSAREGAGNYGYTF

J: TRBJ1-1
length: 13
size: .
V: TRBV20-1
CDR3: CSARSRPNTEAFF

J: TRBJ1-5
length: 16
size: .
V: TRBV27
CDR3: CASSSSTVSRNQPQHF

J: TRBJ1-1
length: 14
size: .
V: TRBV6-2/TRBV6-3
CDR3: CASSPPPGGIEAFF

J: TRBJ1-4
length: 14
size: .
V: TRBV18
CDR3: CASSPGQYREKLFF

J: TRBJ2-2
length: 17
size: .
V: TRBV5-1
CDR3: CASSLTVGGRRNGELFF

J: TRBJ2-1
length: 14
size: .
V: TRBV20-1
CDR3: CSARRGGFYNEQFF

J: TRBJ1-2
length: 12
size: .
V: TRBV29-1
CDR3: CSVGRPRDGYTF

J: TRBJ2-3
length: 14
size: .
V: TRBV4-1
CDR3: CASKRVGGPDTQYF

J: TRBJ2-7
length: 15
size: .
V: TRBV4-1
CDR3: CASSQDMTGVYEQYF

J: TRBJ1-1
length: 14
size: .
V: TRBV30
CDR3: CAWRDKPLNTEAFF

J: TRBJ2-1
length: 14
size: .
V: TRBV20-1
CDR3: CSAPTGDSYNEQFF

J: TRBJ1-2
length: 15
size: .
V: TRBV20-1
CDR3: CSARDERPRGYGYTF

J: TRBJ2-7
length: 13
size: .
V: TRBV20-1
CDR3: CSARLAGVYEQYF

J: TRBJ1-5
length: 14
size: .
V: TRBV7-8
CDR3: CASSSLGTISPQHF

J: TRBJ1-5
length: 13
size: .
V: TRBV30
CDR3: CAWNLDSNQPQHF

J: TRBJ2-5
length: 15
size: .
V: TRBV7-9
CDR3: CASSSTGGGQETQYF

J: TRBJ1-1
length: 14
size: .
V: TRBV29-1
CDR3: CSVATGPQNTEAFF

J: TRBJ2-3
length: 13
size: .
V: TRBV30
CDR3: CAWSVKGTDTQYF

J: TRBJ1-1
length: 20
size: .
V: TRBV4-3
CDR3: CASSQDRGLGGTGGRPEAFF

J: TRBJ2-5
length: 18
size: .
V: TRBV7-2
CDR3: CASRKYRGGPSGQETQYF

J: TRBJ1-2
length: 17
size: .
V: TRBV5-1
CDR3: CASSPRLDDTTVYGYTF

J: TRBJ1-5
length: 16
size: .
V: TRBV19
CDR3: CASSIKGKTSYQPQHF

J: TRBJ2-7
length: 14
size: once
V: TRBV5-4
CDR3: CASSYRGSGDEQYF

J: TRBJ2-3
length: 13
size: .
V: TRBV19
CDR3: CASSRGDTDTQYF

J: TRBJ2-1
length: 15
size: .
V: TRBV19
CDR3: CASSPTGVVFNEQFF

J: TRBJ2-1
length: 14
size: once
V: TRBV5-4
CDR3: CASEQTGDYNEQFF

J: TRBJ1-1
length: 13
size: .
V: TRBV4-3
CDR3: CASSQVEQGEAFF

J: TRBJ2-4
length: 16
size: .
V: TRBV6-6
CDR3: CASSPRYDRRQNIQYF

J: TRBJ1-2
length: 13
size: .
V: TRBV5-1
CDR3: CASSVGQTYGYTF

J: TRBJ2-3
length: 15
size: .
V: TRBV5-1
CDR3: CASFPLAGGQDTQYF

J: TRBJ1-2
length: 15
size: .
V: TRBV5-1
CDR3: CASSLGVADNYGYTF

J: TRBJ1-2
length: 13
size: .
V: TRBV27
CDR3: CASSLSVGFGYTF

J: TRBJ1-2
length: 14
size: .
V: TRBV24-1
CDR3: CATSDQTNTYGYTF

J: TRBJ1-1
length: 14
size: .
V: TRBV13
CDR3: CASSMPGPLTEAFF

J: TRBJ2-3
length: 14
size: .
V: TRBV29-1
CDR3: CSVARGRGTDTQYF

J: TRBJ2-1
length: 12
size: .
V: TRBV20-1
CDR3: CSAQRARGEQFF

J: TRBJ2-5
length: 14
size: .
V: TRBV30
CDR3: CAWRRASRQETQYF

J: TRBJ2-5
length: 10
size: .
V: TRBV20-1
CDR3: CSARVETQYF

J: TRBJ2-4
length: 16
size: once
V: TRBV14
CDR3: CASSQGINAQGDIQYF

J: TRBJ1-2
length: 17
size: .
V: TRBV28
CDR3: CASSPRDRGDGNYGYTF

J: TRBJ2-7
length: 14
size: once
V: TRBV13
CDR3: CASSHGGGAYEQYF

J: TRBJ2-3
length: 14
size: .
V: TRBV5-4
CDR3: CASSLASPVDTQYF

J: TRBJ1-1
length: 14
size: .
V: TRBV5-6
CDR3: CASSQPFGGTEAFF

J: TRBJ1-5
length: 13
size: .
V: TRBV3-1
CDR3: CASSRLPQQPQHF

J: TRBJ2-1
length: 16
size: .
V: TRBV7-3
CDR3: CASSPGAGSSYNEQFF

J: TRBJ2-6
length: 17
size: .
V: TRBV7-9
CDR3: CASSLGQGGSGANVLTF

J: TRBJ1-1
length: 13
size: .
V: TRBV3-1
CDR3: CASRGDDGTEAFF

J: TRBJ1-6
length: 13
size: .
V: TRBV5-6
CDR3: CASSSTWNSPLHF

J: TRBJ2-3
length: 14
size: .
V: TRBV29-1
CDR3: CSVARGPSTDTQYF

J: TRBJ1-2
length: 16
size: .
V: TRBV7-2
CDR3: CASSLSLRGDSDGYTF